These T cell receptor beta chains were read from a single sample in a study of glioma-infiltrating T cells after dendritic cell vaccination. TCRdb's table, derived via immunoSEQ multiplex PCR, lists solely in-frame clones and lacks some. This sample carries 25,000 to 35,000 clones, 90% of them seen once, and the ten largest clones take around 2.2%. The source material was blood, sampled before dendritic cell vaccination. These TCRs come from a human donor with glioblastoma. The conserved cysteine and the conserved F or W are not part of the CDR3 here.

j_gene | len | v_gene | CDR3aa
TRBJ2-3 | 14 | TRBV5-8 | ASSLANSPSTDTQY
TRBJ1-2 | 11 | TRBV11-2 | ASSLGGWDGYT
TRBJ2-1 | 15 | TRBV6-1 | ASSEALRQGAYNEQF
TRBJ2-1 | 12 | TRBV9 | ASSQSDWDNEQF
TRBJ2-3 | 14 | TRBV4-1 | ASSQVETDSTDTQY
TRBJ2-1 | 15 | TRBV5-4 | ASSLAGRGGGNNEQF
TRBJ2-1 | 15 | TRBV7-2 | ASSPWTSGGSHNEQF
TRBJ2-5 | 12 | TRBV25-1 | ASGSRQGRQTQY
TRBJ1-5 | 13 | TRBV5-4 | ASSLGQGRDQPQH
TRBJ1-2 | 11 | TRBV6-1 | ASRRVAADGYT
TRBJ1-1 | 12 | TRBV7-8 | ASSLVGRDDEAF
TRBJ2-1 | 11 | TRBV5-6 | ASHKVGSNEQF
TRBJ1-2 | 10 | TRBV29-1 | SVEGQPYGYT
TRBJ2-7 | 13 | TRBV5-8 | ASSLGQGLTYEQY
TRBJ2-7 | 11 | TRBV6-5 | ASSFERGREQY
TRBJ2-2 | 14 | TRBV6-5 | ASSYSRLAGAGELF
TRBJ2-1 | 14 | TRBV7-2 | ASSPIAGDLRYEQF
TRBJ1-2 | 12 | TRBV5-1 | ASSLRRGTSGYT
TRBJ2-7 | 13 | TRBV10-3 | AISEERTGTYEQY
TRBJ1-6 | 14 | TRBV5-6 | ASRETGTGHNSPLH
TRBJ1-2 | 14 | TRBV14 | ASSPRAPWTVYGYT
TRBJ1-5 | 13 | TRBV2 | ASSPGQGEGQPQH
TRBJ2-7 | 13 | TRBV11-2 | ASSLSGTGPYEQY
TRBJ1-4 | 9 | TRBV20-1 | SARPEEKLF
TRBJ1-2 | 14 | TRBV5-4 | ASSPGGTVTNYGYT
TRBJ2-3 | 11 | TRBV19 | ASSGTSIYAQY
TRBJ2-7 | 13 | TRBV18 | ASSPLQVNSYEQY
TRBJ2-2 | 15 | TRBV27 | ASKGAGGSFNTGELF
TRBJ1-2 | 13 | TRBV15 | ATSRDDRSLYGYT
TRBJ1-1 | 13 | TRBV16 | ASSQSGVGSTEAF
TRBJ2-7 | 9 | TRBV11-2 | ASSRSYEQY
- | 11 | TRBV6-1 | ASCGRGLNEQY
TRBJ1-2 | 9 | TRBV20-1 | SATTKTGYT
TRBJ2-5 | 12 | TRBV14 | ASSHRGAYETQY
TRBJ2-5 | 14 | TRBV9 | ASSAGTGGGGETQY
TRBJ1-2 | 11 | TRBV19 | ASSVLDWAGYT
TRBJ2-1 | 12 | TRBV30 | AHASGQGLNEQF
TRBJ2-1 | 12 | TRBV2 | ANSAGALYNEQF
TRBJ2-7 | 14 | TRBV6-6 | ASSRGQRGVSYEQY
TRBJ1-5 | 13 | TRBV15 | ATSRNLQVRQPQH
TRBJ1-4 | 14 | TRBV5-8 | ASSVGQGATNEKLF
TRBJ1-1 | 13 | TRBV29-1 | SHHRDRGKYTEAF
TRBJ1-6 | 11 | TRBV5-1 | ASSLGANSPLH
TRBJ2-3 | 13 | TRBV18 | ASSQRTGEADTQY